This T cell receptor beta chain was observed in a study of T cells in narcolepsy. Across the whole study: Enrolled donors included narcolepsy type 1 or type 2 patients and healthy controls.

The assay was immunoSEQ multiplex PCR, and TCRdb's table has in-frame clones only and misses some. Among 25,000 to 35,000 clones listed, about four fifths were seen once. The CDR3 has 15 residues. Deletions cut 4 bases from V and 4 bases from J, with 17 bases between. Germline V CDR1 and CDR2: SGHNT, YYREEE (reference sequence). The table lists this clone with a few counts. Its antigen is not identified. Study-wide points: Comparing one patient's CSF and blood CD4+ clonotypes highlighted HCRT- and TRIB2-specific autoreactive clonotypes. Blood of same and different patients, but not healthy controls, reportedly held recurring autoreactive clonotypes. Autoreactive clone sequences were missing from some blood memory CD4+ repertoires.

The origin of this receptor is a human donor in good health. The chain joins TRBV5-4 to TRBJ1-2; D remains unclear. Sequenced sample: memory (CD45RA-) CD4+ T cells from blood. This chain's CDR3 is CASSGGILPGYGYTF. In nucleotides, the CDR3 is TGTGCCAGCAGCGGCGGGATTTTACCCGGCTATGGCTACACCTTC.